This TCR beta chain was retrieved from a study of PD-1 blockade in classical Hodgkin lymphoma (dated by TCRdb to 2019 to 2021). Describing the broader study: Nivolumab dosing was 3 mg/kg intravenously every 2 weeks, continuing until either disease progression or unacceptable toxicity. The study used TCR beta sequencing and CyTOF to define a peripheral blood immune signature of response to PD-1 blockade in classical Hodgkin lymphoma. What the study reported, not specific to this receptor: Only a single clinical trial cohort was studied, and what caused the repertoire differences, possibly disease activity or prior therapy, remained undefined. Lower diversity was observed in patients in whom nivolumab was started less than 1 year after ASCT, and these patients were excluded from later analyses so that confounding by immune reconstitution would be avoided. Baseline diversity similar to that of newly diagnosed patients was observed in trial patients achieving complete response, whereas significantly lower diversity was observed in partial responders and progressors. By C4D1, a significant rise was seen in CD4+ TCR diversity but not in CD8+ TCR diversity (p=0.0027 vs p=0.16), and the rise was most apparent among complete responders (p=0.02). Newly diagnosed patients were reported to have lower baseline TCR diversity than healthy donors, and relapsed/refractory patients were reported to have lower baseline TCR diversity still.

For this clone: Its antigen has not been determined. Base quality data are lacking; no much larger clone is found one base away.

Sample time point, as interpreted from the label and publication: cycle 4 day 1 (C4D1), after 6 weeks of nivolumab. Every trial patient had relapsed after autologous stem cell transplantation, and cohorts A, B and C differed in prior brentuximab vedotin exposure. The trial cohort was composed of approximately 60 patients with relapsed/refractory classical Hodgkin lymphoma, for whom complete response, partial response or progressive disease was recorded as best overall response. Trial patients were treated with single-agent nivolumab in the multi-cohort phase II CheckMate 205 trial. An independent review committee assessed best overall response by applying the 2007 International Working Group response criteria. Trial PBMCs were collected just before the start of nivolumab (C1D1) and during therapy at cycle 2 day 1 and cycle 4 day 1. After peripheral blood was drawn into 8 mL Vacutainer Cell Preparation Tubes, PBMCs were isolated by centrifugation and then cryopreserved.

The Qiagen DNeasy kit was used to extract genomic DNA from unsorted PBMCs and from the negatively selected CD4+ and CD8+ fractions. Using primers that anneal to V and J segments, immunoSEQ multiplex PCR amplified the TCR beta CDR3 regions. A synthetic immune receptor repertoire was used to minimize amplification bias, and remaining bias was computationally removed after sequencing. The study's processing was this. Repertoire diversity was quantified as the Shannon entropy index using custom Python scripts. Unsorted, CD4+ and CD8+ repertoires were examined separately, except in combined analyses, for which CD4+ and CD8+ sequences were merged in silico. Clonal expansion was defined as at least a 2-fold frequency increase after treatment relative to C1D1, with a pseudocount of 0.5 for undetected baseline clones. Singleton clones were defined as clones with 0 or 1 copy at C1D1, and non-singleton clones were defined as clones with 2 or more copies. Clones expanded in unsorted samples were annotated as CD4+, CD8+ or unknown by matching protein sequences in sorted samples from the same patient. Wilcoxon tests on paired samples were used to test changes in diversity from C1D1 to C4D1. TCRdb obtained this table from immuneACCESS and retained in-frame rearrangements with V and J assigned. These tables miss some clones; where compared with another copy, unresolved V genes account for less than half of the shortfall, and the remainder is unexplained. V, J and clone size reflect that table, while D and trimming were determined from the DNA. The sample records more than 40,000 clones, approximately 80% of which are singletons. The top ten clonotypes cover 15% to 20% of the sample.

Including the terminal cysteine and phenylalanine, the CDR3 comprises 12 residues. Only the CDR3 DNA stays, 36 bases, in frame from base 1. The germline V gene (reference sequence) yields MNHEY for CDR1 and SMNVEV for CDR2. The sequence derives from a human donor with classical Hodgkin lymphoma. Sample: peripheral blood mononuclear cells (PBMCs), taken before the fourth cycle of nivolumab. The V and J genes are TRBV27 and TRBJ2-5, and 10 junctional nucleotides match TRBD2. The better agreement between TRBJ2-7 and the DNA end casts doubt on the J call. The CDR3 reads CATGTSVYEQYF. DNA sequence: TGTGCCACCGGGACTAGCGTCTACGAGCAGTACTTC.